Shown below are 20 T cell receptor beta chains from a single sample sequenced in a study of response to subunit inactivated influenza vaccine. A single record per CDR3 protein comes from TCRdb applying MiXCR to the RT-PCR reads. Of 500,000 to 600,000 distinct CDR3 sequences listed, approximately 15% are singletons. The specimen comprised CD4+ T cells sorted from PBMCs, sampled 23 months after vaccination. Receptor source: a man aged 50-75 years who received an inactivated influenza vaccine.

This clonotype was seen at least ten times. The gene calls are TRBV12-3 or TRBV12-4 and TRBJ1-1; no clear D gene. Trimming removed 3 bases at V and 1 base at J, with 9 bases between. The CDR3 is 14 residues long. The CDR3 coding sequence is TGTGCCAGCAGTTTTACGGGATGGAACACTGAAGCTTTCTTT. It encodes CASSFTGWNTEAFF.

A few counts support this clonotype. The chain couples TRBV20-1 to TRBJ2-3; 12 bases fit TRBD2. V gave up 1 base and J gave up 8 bases; unmatched junction bases: 7. Germline lookup yields CDR1 DFQATT and CDR2 SNEGSKA (reference sequence). CDR3 length: 15 amino acids. CDR3 nucleotide sequence: TGCAGTGCTAGAGGGACTAGCGGGACCCCCGGTACGCAGTATTTT. It codes for CSARGTSGTPGTQYF.

This clonotype came up a few times. The chain recombines TRBV12-3 or TRBV12-4 with TRBJ2-7, with 8 bases lining up with TRBD2. Germline trimming cut 7 bases from V and 3 bases from J; bases unmatched to any gene: 8. This CDR3 has 14 amino acids. CDR3: CASTKSGRDYEQYF. CDR3 nucleotides: TGTGCCAGCACTAAAAGCGGGAGAGACTACGAGCAGTACTTC.

The chain employs TRBV12-3 or TRBV12-4 and TRBJ2-1, with 9 bases aligning to TRBD2. This CDR3 contains 15 residues. V lost 1 base and J lost 7; bases outside the gene matches: 5. CDR3 in amino acids: CASSLGGRAGNEQFF. The CDR3 nucleotides read TGTGCCAGCAGTTTAGGCGGGAGGGCCGGTAATGAGCAGTTCTTC.

The genes are TRBV11-3 and TRBJ2-2; D is possibly TRBD2 (6 bases). This CDR3 has 15 amino acids. V was cut by 3 bases and J by 4 bases, with 12 bases left in between. The germline gives CDR1 SGHNT, CDR2 YENEEA. In nucleotides, the CDR3 is TGTGCCAGCAGCTTGGGACTTGGGGGCACCGGGGAGCTGTTTTTT. Translated, it gives CASSLGLGGTGELFF.

This clonotype was found a few times. The CDR3 region has the DNA TGTGCCAGCACCGAGGGAGACTATAATTCACCCCTCCACTTT. The encoded protein is CASTEGDYNSPLHF. The rearrangement uses TRBV7-9 and TRBJ1-6; D not certain. V lost 7 bases to trimming and J lost 3 bases, with 10 bases between them. The CDR3 is 14 residues long. The germline V gene encodes CDR1 SEHNR and CDR2 FQNEAQ (reference sequence). The full variable domain, with the rest looked up from reference TRBV7-9 and TRBJ1-6, is DTGVSQNPRHKITKRGQNVTFRCDPISEHNRLYWYRQTLGQGPEFLTYFQNEAQLEKSRLLSDRFSAERPKGSFSTLEIQRTEQGDSAMYLCASTEGDYNSPLHFGNGTRLTVT.

The chain joins TRBV7-2 to TRBJ1-1; tentatively, D is TRBD1 (5 bases). Trimming removed 6 bases from V and 6 bases from J, with 17 bases in between. The CDR3 is 14 residues long. The germline V gene encodes CDR1 SGHTA and CDR2 FQGNSA. CDR3 region: CASSSRVSGSEAFF. Here the CDR3 DNA reads TGTGCCAGCAGTTCCAGGGTTTCTGGATCTGAAGCTTTCTTT.

This clonotype was counted only a few times. The rearrangement uses TRBV28 and TRBJ2-5; perhaps TRBD2 as D (5 bases). V was trimmed by 6 bases and J by 2 bases, leaving 10 bases between them. Germline V gene lookup returns CDR1 MDHEN and CDR2 SYDVKM. This CDR3 region has 13 residues. This chain's CDR3 is CASREVNQETQYF. The CDR3, as DNA: TGTGCCAGCAGGGAGGTCAATCAAGAGACCCAGTACTTC. Together with reference TRBV28 and TRBJ2-5, the CDR3 gives the full variable domain: DVKVTQSSRYLVKRTGEKVFLECVQDMDHENMFWYRQDPGLGLRLIYFSYDVKMKEKGDIPEGYSVSREKKERFSLILESASTNQTSMYLCASREVNQETQYFGPGTRLLVL.

The chain links TRBV4-1 to TRBJ2-7, with D hard to call. The CDR3 spans 13 residues. The germline V and J ends were trimmed by 3 bases and 6 bases, with 12 bases remaining between them. CDR1 MGHRA and CDR2 YSYEKL come from the germline V gene. The CDR3 coding sequence is TGCGCCAGCAGCCAGCCGGGTCTCCTCGAGCAGTACTTC. Translated: CASSQPGLLEQYF.

This clonotype has ten or more counts. V is TRBV29-1 and J is TRBJ2-7; TRBD1 agrees at 8 bases. From germline, CDR1 is SQVTM and CDR2 ANQGSEA. CDR3 length: 13 residues. The junction had 7 bases not matched to a gene; V was cut back by 7 bases and J by 2 bases. This CDR3 reads CSAGQGTTYEQYF. In DNA form, the CDR3 reads TGCAGCGCCGGACAGGGAACGACCTACGAGCAGTACTTC.

This chain uses TRBV15 with TRBJ2-5; 8 bases are shared with TRBD2. CDR1 LNHNV and CDR2 YYDKDF come from the germline V gene (reference sequence). There are 16 residues in the CDR3. The junction had 10 bases not matched to a gene; V was cut back by 1 base and J by 6 bases. Here the CDR3 reads CATSRGEVAGYQTQYF. In DNA form, the CDR3 reads TGTGCCACCAGCAGAGGGGAGGTAGCGGGGTATCAGACCCAGTACTTC.

The sample holds a few counts of this clonotype. V and J are TRBV9 and TRBJ2-1; possibly TRBD1 or TRBD2 for D (5 bases each). This CDR3 has 14 residues. CDR1 SGDLS and CDR2 YYNGEE come from the germline V gene. Trimming took 4 bases from V and 7 from J, leaving 15 bases between them. DNA for the CDR3: TGTGCCAGCAGCTGGGACCTCCCGGGGAATGAGCAGTTCTTC. Translated: CASSWDLPGNEQFF.

The sample holds a few counts of this clonotype. The J gene is TRBJ2-3, the V gene TRBV4-3; 7 bases are a match to TRBD1. CDR1 is LGHNA and CDR2 is YSLEER in the germline V gene. V was clipped by 3 bases and J by 7 bases; unmatched bases: 13. The CDR3 length is 16 residues. CDR3 protein: CASSQTVTGEIYTQYF. The CDR3 DNA is TGCGCCAGCAGCCAGACCGTCACAGGGGAGATTTATACGCAGTATTTT.

This clonotype appeared a few times. At one of its ends the junction is not consistent with the germline gene, which may arise from a read error. J is TRBJ1-4 and V is TRBV5-1; unclear D gene. Germline CDR1 is SGHRS and CDR2 is YFSETQ. There are 14 residues in the CDR3. CDR3: CASSLGSTNEKLFF. The CDR3 nucleotides read TGTGCCAGCAGTTTAGGCTCAACTAATGAAAAACTGTTTTTT.

This clonotype was found a few times. This chain links TRBV7-2 with TRBJ1-6; 9 nucleotides line up with TRBD1. This CDR3 has 15 amino acids. Germline CDR1 SGHTA, CDR2 FQGNSA. Losses at the gene ends were 3 bases for V and 13 bases for J; bases not matched to a gene: 10. The CDR3 bases are TGTGCCAGCAGCTTTACCGGGACAGGGCCTTCTCCCCTCCACTTT. As protein: CASSFTGTGPSPLHF.

This clonotype has a handful of counts. The chain links TRBV15 to TRBJ2-3, with 12 bases lining up with TRBD2. V shed 3 bases and J 3 bases; nucleotides not matched to a gene: 7. Germline V gives CDR1 LNHNV, CDR2 YYDKDF (reference sequence). The CDR3 is 17 residues long. The CDR3 DNA follows: TGTGCCACCAGCAGGCCAGGACTAGCGGGACTAACAGATACGCAGTATTTT. Translated: CATSRPGLAGLTDTQYF.

This clonotype has only a few counts. The chain links TRBV20-1 to TRBJ1-5; maybe TRBD1 (6 bases). The length of the CDR3 is 17 residues. The germline CDR1 and CDR2 sequences are DFQATT and SNEGSKA (reference sequence). V was pared by 6 bases and J by 1 base, with 22 bases between. CDR3 in amino acids: CSARDSQGLRSNQPQHF. The CDR3 DNA reads TGCAGTGCCAGGGATTCGCAGGGGCTACGGAGCAATCAGCCCCAGCATTTT.

This clonotype showed up just a few times. An end of the junction does not agree with germline; a read error may underlie this. The rearrangement links TRBV2 to TRBJ2-1; 7 bases map to TRBD2. This CDR3 contains 13 residues. Germline CDR1 SNHLY, CDR2 FYNNEI. The CDR3, as DNA: TGTGCCAGCAGTGATAATGGGATCAGCGGGAAGATCTTC. Its protein product is CASSDNGISGKIF. Filled out from reference TRBV2 and TRBJ2-1, the complete variable domain reads EPEVTQTPSHQVTQMGQEVILRCVPISNHLYFYWYRQILGQKVEFLVSFYNNEISEKSEIFDDQFSVERPDGSNFTLKIRSTKLEDSAMYFCASSDNGISGKIFGPGTRLTVL.

A few counts support this clonotype. V usage is TRBV11-2 and J usage is TRBJ2-1; 7 bases align to TRBD2. The ends lost 2 bases at V and 4 bases at J; junction bases unmatched: 8. The CDR3 extends over 16 amino acids. The germline V gene encodes CDR1 SGHAT and CDR2 FQNNGV. This CDR3 reads CASSLSVSSGYNEQFF. CDR3 nucleotide sequence: TGTGCCAGCAGCTTATCGGTCTCTAGCGGTTACAATGAGCAGTTCTTC.

This clonotype was seen more than once but under ten times. The gene calls are TRBV27 and TRBJ2-3; D uncertain. This CDR3 spans 14 amino acids. Trimming cost V 2 bases and J 0 bases, with 6 bases left between them. Germline V gene lookup returns CDR1 MNHEY and CDR2 SMNVEV (reference sequence). Here the CDR3 reads CASSLMRSTDTQYF. For the CDR3, the DNA is TGTGCCAGCAGTTTAATGAGGAGCACAGATACGCAGTATTTT.